A selection of T cell receptor beta chains follows, all from one sample in a study of beta chain features in type 1 diabetes. Here immunoSEQ multiplex PCR was the method, and the copy in TCRdb shows in-frame clones only, minus some. The table has under 300,000 clones, 7% to 9% seen once. Material: central memory CD4+ T cells from blood. The receptors were sampled from a woman between 18 and 29 years old in good health. CDR3s include the opening cysteine and the closing phenylalanine or tryptophan. A D gene is named only where the DNA matches it firmly. Size values are once, few and many counts, or a class for expanded clones, and some rows have none.

D gene: .
clone size: few
V gene: TRBV18
J gene: TRBJ2-2
CDR3 protein: CASSPSGDSLGELFF
CDR3 DNA: TGTGCCAGCTCACCGTCAGGGGATTCGCTCGGGGAGCTGTTTTTT

D gene: .
clone size: few
V gene: TRBV7-2
J gene: TRBJ2-6
CDR3 protein: CASSWTGANVLTF
CDR3 DNA: TGTGCCAGCAGCTGGACAGGGGCCAACGTCCTGACTTTC

D gene: .
clone size: .
V gene: TRBV7-9
J gene: TRBJ1-2
CDR3 protein: CASSFGENGYTF
CDR3 DNA: TGTGCCAGCAGCTTCGGGGAAAATGGCTACACCTTC

D gene: .
clone size: .
V gene: TRBV5-1
J gene: TRBJ1-6
CDR3 protein: CATSREINSPLHF
CDR3 DNA: TGCGCCACCTCCAGGGAGATTAATTCACCCCTCCACTTT

D gene: TRBD1
clone size: few
V gene: TRBV7-2
J gene: TRBJ1-1
CDR3 protein: CASSLRQGAEAFF
CDR3 DNA: TGTGCCAGCAGCTTACGACAGGGAGCTGAAGCTTTCTTT

D gene: .
clone size: .
V gene: TRBV7-2
J gene: TRBJ2-7
CDR3 protein: CASSLGQPNYEQYF
CDR3 DNA: TGTGCCAGCAGCTTGGGGCAGCCTAACTACGAGCAGTACTTC

D gene: .
clone size: few
V gene: TRBV6-5
J gene: TRBJ2-3
CDR3 protein: CASSSPGTTDTQYF
CDR3 DNA: TGTGCCAGCAGTTCCCCAGGAACCACAGATACGCAGTATTTT

D gene: .
clone size: .
V gene: TRBV29-1
J gene: TRBJ2-3
CDR3 protein: CSATDSRTADTQYF
CDR3 DNA: TGCAGCGCGACAGATTCCCGAACCGCAGATACGCAGTATTTT

D gene: TRBD1
clone size: .
V gene: TRBV7-2
J gene: TRBJ2-1
CDR3 protein: CASSPGQGAQNEQFF
CDR3 DNA: TGTGCCAGCAGCCCGGGACAGGGGGCGCAAAATGAGCAGTTCTTC

D gene: .
clone size: few
V gene: TRBV6-5
J gene: TRBJ1-5
CDR3 protein: CASSYSWGANQPQHF
CDR3 DNA: TGTGCCAGCAGTTACTCCTGGGGGGCAAATCAGCCCCAGCATTTT

D gene: .
clone size: few
V gene: TRBV7-2
J gene: TRBJ2-5
CDR3 protein: CAIQRGIQETQYF
CDR3 DNA: TGTGCCATCCAACGGGGTATTCAAGAGACCCAGTACTTC

D gene: .
clone size: .
V gene: TRBV29-1
J gene: TRBJ1-4
CDR3 protein: CSGLVATNEKLFF
CDR3 DNA: TGCAGCGGCCTCGTAGCAACTAATGAAAAACTGTTTTTT

D gene: .
clone size: .
V gene: TRBV28
J gene: TRBJ1-6
CDR3 protein: CASSRSAYNSPLHF
CDR3 DNA: TGTGCCAGCAGCCGGTCGGCCTATAATTCACCCCTCCACTTT

D gene: TRBD2
clone size: .
V gene: TRBV5-6
J gene: TRBJ2-5
CDR3 protein: CASSWTSGGSRETQYF
CDR3 DNA: TGTGCCAGCAGCTGGACTAGCGGGGGCTCTCGGGAGACCCAGTACTTC

D gene: .
clone size: many
V gene: TRBV14
J gene: TRBJ1-1
CDR3 protein: CASSQMVARNTEAFF
CDR3 DNA: TGTGCCAGCAGCCAAATGGTAGCGAGGAACACTGAAGCTTTCTTT